The sequence of this T cell receptor beta chain was determined in a study of blood T cell repertoires in COVID-19. About the study: Nucleic acid was either cDNA or gDNA, and it came from T cells, B-cell-depleted T cells, or PBMCs.

There are 14 residues in the CDR3. CDR1 SGHAT and CDR2 FQNNGV come from the germline V gene. V gave up 0 bases and J gave up 2 bases, with 5 bases separating them. Assay: immunoSEQ multiplex PCR; the TCRdb copy retains only in-frame clones and omits some. In the table there are 150,000 to 200,000 clones, approximately 81% of which are singletons. The clonotype originates from an older woman with COVID-19, enrolled during active disease. Sequences were obtained from peripheral blood. The V gene is TRBV11-2, the J gene TRBJ1-5; D is unresolved. The chain's CDR3 is CASSLDLGNQPQHF. The CDR3 DNA reads as TGTGCCAGCAGCTTAGATCTAGGCAATCAGCCCCAGCATTTT. Based on the CDR3 plus reference TRBV11-2 and TRBJ1-5, the full variable domain is EAGVAQSPRYKIIEKRQSVAFWCNPISGHATLYWYQQILGQGPKLLIQFQNNGVVDDSQLPKDRFSAERLKGVDSTLKIQPAKLEDSAVYLCASSLDLGNQPQHFGDGTRLSIL.